Presented here are 22 T cell receptor beta chains from one specimen sequenced in a study of blood T cell repertoires in COVID-19. Sequencing used immunoSEQ multiplex PCR; TCRdb keeps in-frame clones, though not all of them. The repertoire holds about 210,000 clones, with around nine tenths as singletons. The specimen sequenced was PBMCs or T cells enriched from blood (not recorded which). The receptors originated from a woman younger than 45 who had been exposed to COVID-19.

The chain joins TRBV11-2 to TRBJ2-7; the match to TRBD1 covers 7 bases. The V and J ends lost 5 bases and 2 bases, in that order; junction bases with no gene match: 12. The CDR3 covers 16 residues. The germline gives CDR1 SGHAT, CDR2 FQNNGV. As DNA, the CDR3 is TGTGCCAGCAGCCCACTCGGGACAGCCTCAACCTACGAGCAGTACTTC. Protein product: CASSPLGTASTYEQYF.

V and J are TRBV11-2 and TRBJ1-4, with D possibly TRBD1 on 5 matching bases. There are 16 residues in the CDR3. From germline, CDR1 is SGHAT and CDR2 FQNNGV. Trimming removed 7 bases from V and 1 base from J, with 16 bases in between. In DNA, the CDR3 is TGTGCCAGCACCAAAGCGGGGGTTATAACTAATGAAAAACTGTTTTTT. This codes for CASTKAGVITNEKLFF.

The J gene is TRBJ1-5, the V gene TRBV10-3, with D possibly TRBD1 on 6 matching bases. The V gene lost 5 bases and the J gene lost 7 bases, with 15 bases spanning the gap. Per germline, CDR1 ENHRY and CDR2 SYGVKD. The CDR3 extends over 14 amino acids. Here the CDR3 reads CAISQDSVGQPQHF. The CDR3 coding sequence is TGTGCCATCAGTCAGGACAGCGTGGGGCAGCCCCAGCATTTT.

This chain joins TRBV3-1 (or the pseudogene TRBV3-2) and TRBJ1-2, with D uncertain. The CDR3 consists of 14 residues. Per the germline V gene, CDR1 is LGHDT and CDR2 is YNNKEL (reference sequence). Trimming pared 0 bases from V and 8 bases from J, leaving 13 bases between. In DNA, the CDR3 is TGTGCCAGCAGCCAAGAGCGATCGGGGAACGGCTACACCTTC. Its translation: CASSQERSGNGYTF.

The chain recombines TRBV27 with TRBJ1-5; D not resolved. The CDR3 extends over 13 amino acids. CDR1 MNHEY and CDR2 SMNVEV come from the germline V gene (reference sequence). Trimming shortened V by 5 bases and J by 5 bases, and 10 bases separated the two germline ends. The CDR3 sequence is CASSGTRDQPQHF. CDR3 in DNA: TGTGCCAGCAGTGGAACTCGGGATCAGCCCCAGCATTTT.

In DNA form, the CDR3 reads TGTGCCAGCAGCCGACGGACTAGCGGGGGGCAAGAGACCCAGTACTTC. It codes for CASSRRTSGGQETQYF. The chain couples TRBV3-1 (or the pseudogene TRBV3-2) to TRBJ2-5; 14 nucleotides match TRBD2. Germline V gives CDR1 LGHDT, CDR2 YNNKEL (reference sequence). CDR3 length equals 16 residues. The V segment lost 4 bases and the J segment 2 bases; nucleotides outside the gene matches: 3.

The chain recombines TRBV28 with TRBJ1-6; TRBD1 matches 9 bases. Germline V gene lookup returns CDR1 MDHEN and CDR2 SYDVKM. This CDR3 has 15 residues. V shed 5 bases, J shed 7 bases, and the junction held 6 bases outside the gene matches. The CDR3 DNA reads TGTGCCAGCAGTCCCCGCGGACAGGGGAATTCACCCCTCCACTTT. Translating gives CASSPRGQGNSPLHF. The full variable domain, in which reference TRBV28 and TRBJ1-6 provide the parts outside the CDR3, is DVKVTQSSRYLVKRTGEKVFLECVQDMDHENMFWYRQDPGLGLRLIYFSYDVKMKEKGDIPEGYSVSREKKERFSLILESASTNQTSMYLCASSPRGQGNSPLHFGNGTRLTVT.

This chain links TRBV6-5 with TRBJ1-2; 7 bases match TRBD1. This CDR3 is built from 13 residues. Germline V CDR1 and CDR2: MNHEY, SVGAGI. V was pared by 7 bases and J by 7 bases, with 9 bases of the junction left unmatched. CDR3 in amino acids: CASKPEGAGGYTF. CDR3 nucleotide sequence: TGTGCCAGCAAGCCCGAGGGGGCGGGTGGCTACACCTTC.

V usage is TRBV11-2 and J usage is TRBJ1-4; TRBD1 might be the D (5 bases). The CDR3 has 17 amino acids. Per germline, CDR1 SGHAT and CDR2 FQNNGV. The germline V and J ends were trimmed by 1 base and 6 bases, with 18 bases remaining between them. The CDR3 loop reads CASSLVPGRISYEKLFF. For the CDR3, the DNA is TGTGCCAGCAGCTTAGTTCCAGGGAGGATTTCGTATGAAAAACTGTTTTTT.

The chain recombines TRBV19 with TRBJ1-6; D is uncertain. Trimming pared 0 bases from V and 8 bases from J, leaving 5 bases between. The germline V gene has CDR1 LNHDA and CDR2 SQIVND (reference sequence). The CDR3 is 13 amino acids. CDR3 sequence reads: CASSIERHSPLHF. CDR3 DNA sequence: TGTGCCAGTAGTATAGAGAGGCATTCACCCCTCCACTTT.

The chain has TRBV19 and TRBJ1-1, with TRBD1 matching over 10 bases. The CDR3 spans 17 residues. CDR1 LNHDA and CDR2 SQIVND come from the germline V gene (reference sequence). With 4 bases clipped from V and 2 bases from J, the junction kept 10 bases outside the gene matches. The CDR3 loop reads CASSSRDRGLFNTEAFF. Written as DNA, the CDR3 is TGTGCCAGTAGTAGCCGGGACAGGGGACTCTTTAACACTGAAGCTTTCTTT.

The rearrangement uses TRBV29-1 and TRBJ2-7, with TRBD1 identical over 9 bases. The CDR3 length is 13 residues. Germline V gives CDR1 SQVTM, CDR2 ANQGSEA. The trim removed 4 bases at V and 4 bases at J, leaving 5 bases unmatched. The CDR3 nucleotides are TGCAGCGTTGGGACGACAGGGGGTTACGAGCAGTACTTC. Protein sequence: CSVGTTGGYEQYF.

The chain employs TRBV7-6 and TRBJ1-1; 11 bases agree with TRBD1. The V gene's germline CDR1 is SGHVS and CDR2 FNYEAQ. The V segment lost 1 base and the J segment 4 bases; nucleotides outside the gene matches: 2. The CDR3 runs 15 residues. This CDR3 reads CASSLGGTGGTEAFF. The CDR3 DNA is TGTGCCAGCAGCTTAGGGGGGACAGGGGGCACTGAAGCTTTCTTT.

The gene calls are TRBV10-1 and TRBJ1-2; D is uncertain. Trimming left V 5 bases short and J 0 bases short, with 7 bases between. Germline values: CDR1 WNHNN, CDR2 SYGVQD (reference sequence). This CDR3 spans 13 amino acids. The CDR3 region is CASSLDSNYGYTF. CDR3 in DNA: TGCGCCAGCAGTCTGGACTCTAACTATGGCTACACCTTC.

The rearrangement links TRBV7-8 to TRBJ2-7; 7 nucleotides match TRBD1. Trimming removed 5 bases from V and 1 base from J; junction bases left unmatched: 5. The CDR3 extends over 14 amino acids. Germline loops: CDR1 SGHVS, CDR2 FQNEAQ. DNA of the CDR3: TGTGCCAGCAGCCTACTGACAGGGTCCTACGAGCAGTACTTC. Amino acids: CASSLLTGSYEQYF.

V and J are TRBV14 and TRBJ1-2; 9 bases fit TRBD1. Germline CDR1 is SGHDN and CDR2 is FVKESK. The ends lost 0 bases at V and 2 bases at J; junction bases unmatched: 16. The CDR3 sequence is 20 residues long. CDR3 region: CASSQDLLGKRQGENYGYTF. CDR3 sequence (DNA): TGTGCCAGCAGCCAAGACTTACTGGGGAAGAGACAGGGGGAGAACTATGGCTACACCTTC.

Remarks on this clone: The sample carries other DNA sequences with the same CDR3. The V call is TRBV5-1, the J call TRBJ2-7; the D gene is possibly TRBD2 (5 bases). The germline gives CDR1 SGHRS, CDR2 YFSETQ. This CDR3 spans 12 amino acids. Trimming pared 4 bases from V and 4 bases from J, leaving 9 bases between. The CDR3 spells CASSPSGYEQYF. CDR3 coding DNA: TGCGCCAGCAGCCCCTCGGGATACGAGCAGTACTTC.

This clone showed up just a few times. The CDR3 loop reads CSVPDRGRDYGYTF. The CDR3 DNA reads as TGCAGCGTCCCGGACAGGGGGCGTGACTATGGCTACACCTTC. The chain recombines TRBV29-1 with TRBJ1-2; 11 positions match TRBD1. Germline V gives CDR1 SQVTM, CDR2 ANQGSEA. With V trimmed by 6 bases and J by 3 bases, 6 bases remained unmatched. CDR3 length: 14 amino acids.

The gene calls are TRBV5-1 and TRBJ2-7; 12 bases fit TRBD2. This CDR3 is 16 amino acids long. Per germline, CDR1 SGHRS and CDR2 YFSETQ. Trimming removed 4 bases from V and 3 bases from J; junction bases left unmatched: 8. This CDR3 reads CASSDLGLAGHYEQYF. CDR3 nucleotide sequence: TGCGCCAGCAGCGACCTTGGACTAGCGGGGCACTACGAGCAGTACTTC.

The chain has TRBV5-1 and TRBJ1-3, with no clear D. V was cut by 4 bases and J by 0 bases, with 11 bases left in between. This CDR3 has 15 amino acids. Germline V gene lookup returns CDR1 SGHRS and CDR2 YFSETQ. In DNA form, the CDR3 reads TGCGCCAGCAGCACCGACGGAGACTCTGGAAACACCATATATTTT. Its translation is CASSTDGDSGNTIYF.

The rearrangement links TRBV19 to TRBJ2-5; D is unclear. The CDR3 is 12 amino acids. Per germline, CDR1 LNHDA and CDR2 SQIVND (reference sequence). Trimming took 4 bases from V and 1 from J, leaving 4 bases between them. Here the CDR3 DNA reads TGTGCCAGTAGTAAGCGCCAAGAGACCCAGTACTTC. Translation: CASSKRQETQYF.

This clone was seen a handful of times. The chain uses TRBV5-1 and TRBJ1-6; no clear D. V gave up 1 base and J gave up 8 bases, with 13 bases separating them. The CDR3 has 15 residues. The germline CDR1 and CDR2 sequences are SGHRS and YFSETQ. For the CDR3, the DNA is TGCGCCAGCAGCTTGTTCGGGGAAGTGGATTCACCCCTCCACTTT. Its translation: CASSLFGEVDSPLHF.